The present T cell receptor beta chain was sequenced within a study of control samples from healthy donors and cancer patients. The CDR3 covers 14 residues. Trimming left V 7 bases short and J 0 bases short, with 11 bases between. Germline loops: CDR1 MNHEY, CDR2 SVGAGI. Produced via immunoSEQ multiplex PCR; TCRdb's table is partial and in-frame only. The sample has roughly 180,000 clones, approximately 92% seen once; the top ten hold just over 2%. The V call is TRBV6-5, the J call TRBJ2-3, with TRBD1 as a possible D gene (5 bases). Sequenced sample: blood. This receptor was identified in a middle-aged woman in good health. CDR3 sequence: CASIFGQSTDTQYF. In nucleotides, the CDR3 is TGTGCCAGCATCTTTGGACAAAGCACAGATACGCAGTATTTT.